The 16 T cell receptor beta chains reported below all come from one sample, sequenced in a study of shared clonotypes between healthy human individuals. Assay used: immunoSEQ multiplex PCR; TCRdb lists only in-frame clones, some missing. The sample records more than 1 million clones, 70% to 80% being singletons. The sample was memory CD4+ T cells from PBMCs. Subset denoted: CD45RA-negative fraction. These TCRs come from a man between 18 and 35 years old in good health. Some clones in this sample may be carry-over from other donors' samples.

The rearrangement uses TRBV29-1 and TRBJ2-3; D perhaps matches TRBD1 (5 bases). The CDR3 contains 14 residues. Trimming left V 2 bases short and J 3 bases short, with 12 bases between. Germline CDR1 and CDR2: SQVTM and ANQGSEA. CDR3 residues: CSVERQIITDTQYF. The CDR3 region has the DNA TGCAGCGTTGAAAGACAGATTATTACAGATACGCAGTATTTT.

This clone was recorded a few times. In DNA, the CDR3 is TGTGCCAGTAGTAACGTGAACGGCCAGCCCCAGCATTTT. Translated: CASSNVNGQPQHF. The J gene is TRBJ1-5, the V gene TRBV19; no reliable D call. Germline V lookup: CDR1 LNHDA, CDR2 SQIVND (reference sequence). The V end lost 4 bases, the J end lost 7 bases, and 11 bases lay between the germline ends. This CDR3 is built from 13 residues.

There are a few counts of this clone. This chain connects TRBV11-1 to TRBJ1-1, with D unresolved. Germline CDR1 SGHAT, CDR2 FQDESV (reference sequence). The CDR3 is made up of 16 amino acids. The V end was cut by 2 bases, the J end by 2 bases, with 15 bases between. The CDR3 loop reads CASSLRQAQFNTEAFF. In nucleotides, the CDR3 is TGTGCCAGCAGCTTACGGCAGGCACAGTTTAACACTGAAGCTTTCTTT. The whole variable domain, remainder taken from reference TRBV11-1 and TRBJ1-1, is EAEVAQSPRYKITEKSQAVAFWCDPISGHATLYWYRQILGQGPELLVQFQDESVVDDSQLPKDRFSAERLKGVDSTLKIQPAELGDSAMYLCASSLRQAQFNTEAFFGQGTRLTVV.

Only a few counts were recorded for this clone. A far larger clone is off by one base, so a read error is likely. This CDR3 is also generated by other DNA sequences in the sample. The rearrangement links TRBV28 to TRBJ2-6; D unresolved. The CDR3 covers 13 residues. The germline V and J ends were trimmed by 2 bases and 2 bases, with 1 base remaining between them. Germline assignment: CDR1 MDHEN and CDR2 SYDVKM. The CDR3 loop is CASSLTGANVLTF. The CDR3 nucleotides read TGTGCCAGCAGTTTAACTGGGGCCAACGTCCTGACTTTC.

This clone was recorded only once. This chain uses TRBV28 with TRBJ1-4; D not resolved. The CDR3 spans 13 residues. V was clipped by 6 bases and J by 8 bases, with 13 bases between them. The germline V gene has CDR1 MDHEN and CDR2 SYDVKM. CDR3 nucleotides: TGTGCCAGCAGCCCGGGGAACCCCGAAAAACTGTTTTTT. This gives the protein CASSPGNPEKLFF.

On this clone itself: Mismatch with germline at one junction end may stem from a read error. The V and J genes are TRBV6-1 and TRBJ2-7; D gene uncertain. Germline-derived CDR1 and CDR2 are MNHNS and SASEGT. The CDR3 is made up of 12 amino acids. The CDR3 nucleotides are TGTGCCAGCGGTGACATACCCTACGAGCAGTACTTC. This translates into CASGDIPYEQYF.

The chain has TRBV28 and TRBJ1-5; 9 nucleotides match TRBD1. From germline, CDR1 is MDHEN and CDR2 SYDVKM. The CDR3 is made up of 16 amino acids. The trim removed 4 bases at V and 3 bases at J, leaving 7 bases unmatched. The chain's CDR3 is CASSSPGTGNNQPQHF. Here the CDR3 DNA reads TGTGCCAGCAGTTCGCCCGGGACAGGGAACAATCAGCCCCAGCATTTT.

This clone was counted once. The chain recombines TRBV7-8 with TRBJ2-7; maybe TRBD2 (5 bases). The CDR3 is made up of 15 amino acids. Germline lookup yields CDR1 SGHVS and CDR2 FQNEAQ. V was trimmed by 0 bases and J by 0 bases, leaving 9 bases between them. DNA of the CDR3: TGTGCCAGCAGCTTAGCGCGGAGGAGCTCCTACGAGCAGTACTTC. The encoded protein is CASSLARRSSYEQYF.

This chain links TRBV11-2 with TRBJ2-7; 11 nucleotides agree with TRBD2. The germline CDR1 and CDR2 sequences are SGHAT and FQNNGV. V lost 3 bases and J lost 2; bases outside the gene matches: 12. The CDR3 extends over 18 amino acids. The CDR3 bases are TGTGCCAGCAGCTTCCCACAGACACTAGCGGGAGACCCCTACGAGCAGTACTTC. It encodes CASSFPQTLAGDPYEQYF.

This sequence joins TRBV11-1 and TRBJ2-2; D uncertain. Germline CDR1 SGHAT, CDR2 FQDESV (reference sequence). Trimming took off 3 bases at V and 4 bases at J, with 9 bases between the two ends. The CDR3 contains 14 residues. CDR3 DNA sequence: TGTGCCAGCAGCTTCCGATGGGCCACCGGGGAGCTGTTTTTT. It specifies CASSFRWATGELFF. Full variable domain (missing parts from reference TRBV11-1 and TRBJ2-2): EAEVAQSPRYKITEKSQAVAFWCDPISGHATLYWYRQILGQGPELLVQFQDESVVDDSQLPKDRFSAERLKGVDSTLKIQPAELGDSAMYLCASSFRWATGELFFGEGSRLTVL.

The CDR3 reads CASRGQIWSSYEQYF. CDR3 nucleotides: TGTGCCAGCAGAGGACAAATTTGGAGCTCCTACGAGCAGTACTTC. This chain links TRBV6-6 with TRBJ2-7; a weak D match, TRBD1 (5 bases). Germline CDR1 reads MNHNY; CDR2 reads SVGAGI (reference sequence). V lost 6 bases, J lost 0 bases, and 15 bases lay in between. This CDR3 region has 15 residues.

The rearrangement links TRBV29-1 to TRBJ2-7; no definite D call. The germline V gene encodes CDR1 SQVTM and CDR2 ANQGSEA. The CDR3 length is 13 residues. Trimming pared 0 bases from V and 4 bases from J, leaving 10 bases between. As DNA, the CDR3 is TGCAGCGTTGAAGATCCGAGGTTTTACGAGCAGTACTTC. This gives the protein CSVEDPRFYEQYF.

This clone was detected ten times or more. The V gene is TRBV29-1, the J gene TRBJ2-7; 7 nucleotides line up with TRBD1. CDR1 is SQVTM, CDR2 ANQGSEA, per germline. CDR3 length: 14 amino acids. Trimming cost V 7 bases and J 2 bases; bases outside gene matches: 11. CDR3 sequence: CSAWVSGTAYEQYF. The CDR3 nucleotides are TGCAGCGCATGGGTTTCTGGGACAGCCTACGAGCAGTACTTC.

The rearrangement joins TRBV19 to TRBJ1-1; D ambiguous. The CDR3 totals 14 residues. Trimming removed 5 bases from V and 3 bases from J, with 13 bases in between. Germline V gene sequence: CDR1 LNHDA, CDR2 SQIVND (reference sequence). CDR3: CASSQKGHHTEAFF. CDR3 sequence (DNA): TGTGCCAGTAGTCAAAAGGGTCATCACACTGAAGCTTTCTTT.

V usage is TRBV28 and J usage is TRBJ1-4; tentative D call: TRBD1 (6 bases). The germline V and J ends were trimmed by 6 bases and 1 base, with 18 bases remaining between them. The CDR3 is 17 residues long. The germline CDR1 and CDR2 sequences are MDHEN and SYDVKM. The CDR3 region is CASSQVSKGVTNEKLFF. The DNA for the CDR3 is TGTGCCAGCAGCCAAGTCAGTAAGGGGGTAACTAATGAAAAACTGTTTTTT.

The CDR3, as DNA: TGTGCCAGCAGTGACTCGGCGGGGTCGAATGAAAAACTGTTTTTT. Its translation is CASSDSAGSNEKLFF. J is TRBJ1-4 and V is TRBV6-4; no definite D call. Germline-derived CDR1 and CDR2 are MRHNA and SNTAGT. Deletions cut 0 bases from V and 5 bases from J, with 10 bases between. This CDR3 has 15 residues.